Listed below are T cell receptor beta chains from one sample, sequenced in a study of blood T cell repertoires in COVID-19. Only in-frame clones appear in the TCRdb table, and some are missing; sequencing was by immunoSEQ multiplex PCR. This table has 350,000 to 450,000 clones, approximately 92% appearing once. Sequences were obtained from PBMCs or T cells enriched from blood (not recorded which). The receptors originated from a man aged 25-40 years who had recovered from COVID-19. Each CDR3 is given without its conserved first and last residue. Each record gives: V gene, clone size, J gene, CDR3 protein. Rows give clone size only sometimes, using once, few, many, or a class for an expanded clone.

TRBV9	-	TRBJ2-1	ASRQDRISYNEQF
TRBV5-4	-	TRBJ1-6	ASSLDRVGVGSTLH
TRBV18	once	TRBJ2-3	ASSLRTSGGDTQY
TRBV5-1	-	TRBJ2-2	ASTLQGRGSGELF
TRBV9	-	TRBJ1-2	ASSSRPPGTYGYT
TRBV27	-	TRBJ1-1	ASRRGQGATEAF
TRBV15	-	TRBJ1-5	ATSSRRDQPQH
TRBV3-1/TRBV3-2	once	TRBJ2-5	ASSQVRETQY
TRBV6-2/TRBV6-3	-	TRBJ1-1	ASSYRAHNTEAF
TRBV5-1	once	TRBJ1-1	ASLVLPGQNTEAF
TRBV12-3/TRBV12-4	-	TRBJ1-1	ASTSRLNTEAF
TRBV7-9	-	TRBJ1-5	ASSLGTGNLGNQPQH
TRBV5-4	-	TRBJ2-5	ASSPGGLALAETQY
TRBV11-3	once	TRBJ2-1	ASSLGRLPYNEQF
TRBV11-2	-	TRBJ2-5	ASSPRGSRAPTHQETQY
TRBV11-2	-	TRBJ1-4	ASSLVGGNEKLF
TRBV7-9	once	TRBJ1-3	ASSPLGQISGNTIY
TRBV19	-	TRBJ1-5	ASSRAETGSGQPQH
TRBV10-3	-	TRBJ1-1	AISGQGEVEAF
TRBV5-5	-	TRBJ2-7	ASSLDRAFYEQY
TRBV27	-	TRBJ2-3	ASGVRTDTQY
TRBV3-1/TRBV3-2	-	TRBJ1-1	ASSQATVANTEAF
TRBV5-1	-	TRBJ2-3	ASSLQGITDTQY
TRBV5-1	-	TRBJ2-1	ASSLERNNEQF
TRBV25-1	-	TRBJ1-3	ASRGGASFSGNTIY
TRBV28	-	TRBJ1-5	ASSKPQGPIQPQH
TRBV3-1/TRBV3-2	-	TRBJ2-1	ASSQFSADYNEQF
TRBV9	-	TRBJ2-2	ASSATPGTGLANTGELF
TRBV2	-	TRBJ2-2	ASHQRENTGELF
TRBV19	once	TRBJ2-2	ASSWGFYTGELF
TRBV4-1	once	TRBJ2-5	ASRRGGQGGLETQY
TRBV9	-	TRBJ2-2	ASSGGLAGGPGTGELF
TRBV28	-	TRBJ1-6	ASAHRDSNSPLH
TRBV12-5	-	TRBJ2-1	ASGLVLSGTSYNEQF
TRBV27	-	TRBJ1-2	ASSSPGQGPGYT
TRBV18	-	TRBJ1-3	ASSGQDVSGNTIY
TRBV4-1	-	TRBJ1-4	ASSVQGAANEKLF
TRBV10-2	many	TRBJ1-6	ASSRTGELYSPLH
TRBV6-4	-	TRBJ2-7	ASSAPGGLAGGYEQY
TRBV3-1/TRBV3-2	-	TRBJ2-1	ASSQGQGNEQF
TRBV5-1	-	TRBJ2-7	ASSLEISGRGEQY
TRBV3-1/TRBV3-2	-	TRBJ2-1	ASSLGVRSF
TRBV6-6	-	TRBJ1-5	ASNLYSNQPQH
TRBV28	-	TRBJ2-5	ASSRQVFGETQY
TRBV5-1	once	TRBJ1-6	ASSLETGGYNSPLH
TRBV5-5	-	TRBJ1-1	ASSLVTGATEAF
TRBV24-1	-	TRBJ1-1	ATSETGTNTEAF
TRBV30	-	TRBJ2-2	AWAGDNTGELF
TRBV25-1	-	TRBJ1-6	ASRDSWNSPLH
TRBV18	-	TRBJ1-1	ASSPTNTEAF
TRBV7-8	-	TRBJ1-5	ASGFIGEQPQH
TRBV7-8	-	TRBJ1-5	ASSAYRGQPQH
TRBV29-1	-	TRBJ2-7	SVVVAGDLDEQY
TRBV7-8	few	TRBJ1-1	ASSFFSTEAF